This T cell receptor (beta chain) was recovered during a study of STAT5B mutations in CD4+ large granular lymphocyte leukemia. Sequencing was performed with immunoSEQ multiplex PCR; in TCRdb, only in-frame clones are kept and a portion is missing. The sample shows around 1,300 clones, about four fifths of them seen only once. Germline V lookup: CDR1 MNHEY, CDR2 SMNVEV (reference sequence). There are 16 residues in the CDR3. V gave up 6 bases and J gave up 0 bases, with 17 bases separating them. The receptor was isolated from a man between 65 and 85 years old with CD4+ T-cell large granular lymphocyte leukemia. The specimen sequenced was PBMCs. The genes are TRBV27 and TRBJ2-5; maybe TRBD2 (7 bases). CDR3 sequence: CASRVRGGLNQETQYF. CDR3 in DNA: TGTGCCAGCAGGGTGAGGGGGGGACTAAACCAAGAGACCCAGTACTTC.